The clone carrying this TCR beta chain was detected ten times or more. TCR beta libraries were built with iRepertoire HTBI primers and Arm-PCR of CDR3 regions. TCRdb used MiXCR to reprocess the multiplex PCR reads, holding one entry per CDR3 protein. The sample yields some 300,000 distinct CDR3 sequences, 20% to 25% seen once. The sample is drawn from a study of regulatory T cells in long-lasting Graves disease. This sample's time point: persistent/refractory GD, antithyroid drugs over 5 years with positive TRAb. PBMC RNA served as the TCR library source. The CDR3 has 16 amino acids. Between the trimmed V and J ends, which lost 0 bases and 1 base, there was a span of 12 bases. Germline CDR1 is SEHNR and CDR2 is FQNEAQ (reference sequence).

The chain couples TRBV7-9 to TRBJ1-1; D perhaps matches TRBD1 (5 bases). This sequence originates from a female donor with Graves disease. The starting material was peripheral blood mononuclear cells (PBMCs), obtained when the disease was refractory, from a patient treated with antithyroid drugs. The CDR3 sequence: CASSLARDRSNTEAFF. The CDR3 DNA follows: TGTGCCAGCAGCTTAGCGCGTGACAGATCGAACACTGAAGCTTTCTTT.